The clone carrying this T cell receptor (beta chain) has only one observation. These data originate in a study of cytomegalovirus exposure and HLA in healthy donors. Sequencing used immunoSEQ multiplex PCR; TCRdb keeps in-frame clones, though not all of them. The sample holds about 140,000 clones, less than 95% seen once. The CDR3 has 14 residues. The germline V gene encodes CDR1 SGHDN and CDR2 FVKESK. V lost 3 bases and J lost 2, with 11 bases in between. This chain connects TRBV14 to TRBJ2-7; no definite D call. The clonotype was recovered from a man aged 18 to 30 in good health and CMV-seropositive. Sequenced material: PBMCs. CDR3 amino acids: CASSQAYGPYEQYF. The CDR3 DNA reads TGTGCCAGCAGCCAGGCCTATGGGCCCTACGAGCAGTACTTC.